This T cell receptor beta chain was recovered during a study of blood T cell repertoires in COVID-19. Deletions cut 6 bases from V and 5 bases from J, with 16 bases between. The CDR3 covers 14 residues. CDR1 and CDR2 from the germline V gene are WNHNN and SYGVQD (reference sequence). Clones were sequenced by immunoSEQ multiplex PCR, and TCRdb holds only the in-frame ones, with some missing. The profile covers 90,000 to 120,000 clones, with roughly 92% appearing a single time and around 5.4% taken by the ten largest. Material for sequencing was peripheral blood. The V and J genes are TRBV10-1 and TRBJ2-5; possibly TRBD2 for D (6 bases). This clonotype was obtained from a man between 65 and 85 years old with acute or convalescent COVID-19. This chain's CDR3 is CASSAGPGTETQYF. CDR3 coding DNA: TGCGCCAGCAGCGCGGGGCCCGGAACGGAGACCCAGTACTTC.